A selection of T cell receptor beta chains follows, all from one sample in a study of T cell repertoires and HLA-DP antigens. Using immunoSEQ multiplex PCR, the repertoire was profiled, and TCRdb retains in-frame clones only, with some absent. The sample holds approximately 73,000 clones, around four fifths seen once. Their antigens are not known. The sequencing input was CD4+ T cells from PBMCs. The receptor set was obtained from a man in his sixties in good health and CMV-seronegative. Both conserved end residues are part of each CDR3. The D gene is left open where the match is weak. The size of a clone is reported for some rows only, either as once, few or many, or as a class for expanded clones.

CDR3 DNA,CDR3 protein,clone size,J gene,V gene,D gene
TGCAGCGTTGACCCGTGGGGGGATGAGACCCAGTACTTC,CSVDPWGDETQYF,NA,TRBJ2-5,TRBV29-1,NA
TGCGCCAGCAGCACCGCAGGGCGGGGAGGTGGCTACACCTTC,CASSTAGRGGGYTF,NA,TRBJ1-2,TRBV5-1,NA
TGTGCCAGCAGCGGGGGTTCCTACGAGCAGTACTTC,CASSGGSYEQYF,NA,TRBJ2-7,TRBV2,NA
TGTGCCTGGAGTGTAGCTTTAAGAGCCGCGGAGCAGTACTTC,CAWSVALRAAEQYF,NA,TRBJ2-7,TRBV30,NA
TGCGCCAGCAGCTTGGGGCCGGGCGGCAATGAGCAGTTCTTC,CASSLGPGGNEQFF,once,TRBJ2-1,TRBV5-1,NA
TGTGCCAGCAGCGGACAGACAGGGGGCGATGAAAAACTGTTTTTT,CASSGQTGGDEKLFF,few,TRBJ1-4,TRBV7-8,TRBD1
TGTGCCAGCTCCCAGCCAGGGGGCACTGAAGCTTTCTTT,CASSQPGGTEAFF,NA,TRBJ1-1,TRBV18,TRBD1
TGTGCCAGCGCTAAGCAGGGGATTGGTGAAGCTTTCTTT,CASAKQGIGEAFF,NA,TRBJ1-1,TRBV27,NA
TGTGCCAGCAGCTTAGGCGTTGGTGAAAAACTGTTTTTT,CASSLGVGEKLFF,NA,TRBJ1-4,TRBV11-3,NA
TGCGCCAGCAGCCAAGACCCTAGCGGGCGATACAATGAGCAGTTCTTC,CASSQDPSGRYNEQFF,NA,TRBJ2-1,TRBV4-1,TRBD2
TGTGCCAGCGTACGGGTACGGCAAGAGACCCAGTACTTC,CASVRVRQETQYF,NA,TRBJ2-5,TRBV7-2,NA
TGCGCCAGCAGCCAGTTGGGGGGGGCTAACTATGGCTACACCTTC,CASSQLGGANYGYTF,NA,TRBJ1-2,TRBV4-3,NA
TGTGCCAGCAGTTTACCAGGGGACCTGAACACTGAAGCTTTCTTT,CASSLPGDLNTEAFF,NA,TRBJ1-1,TRBV28,NA
TGTGCCAGCAGCGGAAACCACAGGGGAGGGACCTACGAGCAGTACTTC,CASSGNHRGGTYEQYF,NA,TRBJ2-7,TRBV9,NA
TGTGCCAGCAGCGCGAGGGACTCCAATGAGCAGTTCTTC,CASSARDSNEQFF,NA,TRBJ2-1,TRBV9,NA
TGCAGCGTTGAAGGAAGCAAGGGCACTGAAGCTTTCTTT,CSVEGSKGTEAFF,NA,TRBJ1-1,TRBV29-1,NA
TGCGCCAGCAGCCAACAGGGCCGCGCAGATACGCAGTATTTT,CASSQQGRADTQYF,NA,TRBJ2-3,TRBV5-1,NA
TGTGCCAGCAGCCCCGATCGTCCCGGTCAGGATGAGCAGTTCTTC,CASSPDRPGQDEQFF,once,TRBJ2-1,TRBV2,NA
TGCAGCGTTGTGGGCATTGACGAAAAACTGTTTTTT,CSVVGIDEKLFF,NA,TRBJ1-4,TRBV29-1,NA
TGTGCCTCCTCTCCCTCCTACGAGCAGTACTTC,CASSPSYEQYF,NA,TRBJ2-7,TRBV2,NA
TGTGCCAGCAGTGAACAGGGACAAGGCTCCTACGAGCAGTACTTC,CASSEQGQGSYEQYF,few,TRBJ2-7,TRBV2,NA
TGTGCCAGCTCACCACTTGCCAGTTCGAACACCGGGGAGCTGTTTTTT,CASSPLASSNTGELFF,NA,TRBJ2-2,TRBV18,NA
TGTGCCAGCCATCGGCCAGGACGTAACTATGGCTACACCTTC,CASHRPGRNYGYTF,NA,TRBJ1-2,TRBV19,NA
TGTGCCAGCAGCCGGGCCGATACGCAGTATTTT,CASSRADTQYF,NA,TRBJ2-3,TRBV7-9,NA
TGTGCCAGCAGTTACATCCCCCCGGGACAGCCCCAGCATTTT,CASSYIPPGQPQHF,NA,TRBJ1-5,TRBV2,NA
TGTGCCAGCAGCCCGGGAAAAGGGGCAACCGGGGAGCTGTTTTTT,CASSPGKGATGELFF,NA,TRBJ2-2,TRBV11-1,NA
TGTGCCAGCAGGACCGACAGGGGCGCAGGCAATGAGCAGTTCTTC,CASRTDRGAGNEQFF,NA,TRBJ2-1,TRBV7-2,TRBD1
TGTGCCAGTAGTACCACAGGACAGGGAGTTGGGGGTCTAATTTCACCCCTCCACTTT,CASSTTGQGVGGLISPLHF,NA,TRBJ1-6,TRBV19,TRBD1
TGCGCCAGCAGCTTGGCCGATAGGTTGGTCCGAACTGAAGCTTTCTTT,CASSLADRLVRTEAFF,NA,TRBJ1-1,TRBV5-1,NA
TGCGCCAGCAGCCAAGCACAGGTTGCGAACACCGGGGAGCTGTTTTTT,CASSQAQVANTGELFF,few,TRBJ2-2,TRBV4-3,NA
TGTGCCAGCAGTCCGGGGGCTAGCCCTGGGACCGGGGAGCTGTTTTTT,CASSPGASPGTGELFF,NA,TRBJ2-2,TRBV7-7,NA
TGTGCCAGTAGTAAAAACAGGGGAAGTAATGAAAAACTGTTTTTT,CASSKNRGSNEKLFF,NA,TRBJ1-4,TRBV19,TRBD1
TGTGCCAGCAGCCGACAGGGCCCAGATACGCAGTATTTT,CASSRQGPDTQYF,NA,TRBJ2-3,TRBV25-1,TRBD1
TGTGCCAGCAGCCCAAAGGGGGGGGGTTCTGTTGAGCAGTTCTTC,CASSPKGGGSVEQFF,NA,TRBJ2-1,TRBV7-2,NA
TGTGCCAGTAGCTCGGGGGACACTGAAGCTTTCTTT,CASSSGDTEAFF,NA,TRBJ1-1,TRBV19,NA
TGCGCCAGCAGCTTGGGGAGGGGACTGGGCTATGGCTACACCTTC,CASSLGRGLGYGYTF,NA,TRBJ1-2,TRBV5-1,NA
TGTGCCAGCAGCCCGGCTTTTTCCGGGGAGCTGTTTTTT,CASSPAFSGELFF,few,TRBJ2-2,TRBV11-1,NA
TGTGCCAGCAGCTTAGATCCGGGAAATAATTCACCCCTCCACTTT,CASSLDPGNNSPLHF,once,TRBJ1-6,TRBV7-2,NA
TGTGCCAGCAGCTCGCTTGGGCTGGGGTCCCACACCTTC,CASSSLGLGSHTF,few,TRBJ1-2,TRBV7-2,NA
TGTGCCTGGAGTGTACTGGGAGGGACACCCTACGAGCAGTACTTC,CAWSVLGGTPYEQYF,few,TRBJ2-7,TRBV30,NA
TGCGCCAGCAGCATCATCCTAGCGGGCCACCAAGAGACCCAGTACTTC,CASSIILAGHQETQYF,few,TRBJ2-5,TRBV5-1,TRBD2